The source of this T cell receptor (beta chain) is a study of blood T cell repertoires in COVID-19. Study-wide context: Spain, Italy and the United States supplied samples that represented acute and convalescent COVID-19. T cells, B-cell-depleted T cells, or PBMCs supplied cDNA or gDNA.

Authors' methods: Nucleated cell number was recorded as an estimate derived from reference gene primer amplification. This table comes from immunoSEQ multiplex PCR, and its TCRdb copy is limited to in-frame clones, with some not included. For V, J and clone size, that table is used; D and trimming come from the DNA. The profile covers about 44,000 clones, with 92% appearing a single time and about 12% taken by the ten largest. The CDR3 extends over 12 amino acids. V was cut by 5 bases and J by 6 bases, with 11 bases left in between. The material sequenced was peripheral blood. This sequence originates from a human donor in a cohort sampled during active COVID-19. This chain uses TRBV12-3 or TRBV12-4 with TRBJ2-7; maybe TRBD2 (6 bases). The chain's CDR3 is CASSRAGREQYF. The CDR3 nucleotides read TGTGCCAGCAGTCGTGCGGGGCGCGAGCAGTACTTC.